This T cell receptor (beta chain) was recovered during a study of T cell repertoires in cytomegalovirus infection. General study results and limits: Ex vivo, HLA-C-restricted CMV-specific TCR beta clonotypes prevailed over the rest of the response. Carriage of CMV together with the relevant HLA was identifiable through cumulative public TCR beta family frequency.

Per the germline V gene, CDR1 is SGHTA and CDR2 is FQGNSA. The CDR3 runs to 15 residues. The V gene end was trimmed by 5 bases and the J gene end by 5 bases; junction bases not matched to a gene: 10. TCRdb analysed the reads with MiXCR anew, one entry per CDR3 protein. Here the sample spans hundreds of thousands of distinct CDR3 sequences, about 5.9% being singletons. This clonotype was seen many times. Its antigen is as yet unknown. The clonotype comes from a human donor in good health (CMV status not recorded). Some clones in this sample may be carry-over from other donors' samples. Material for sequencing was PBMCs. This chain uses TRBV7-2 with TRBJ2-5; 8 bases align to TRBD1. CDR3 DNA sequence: TGTGCCAGCAGCGCCGTGACAGGGGTCTCGGAGACCCAGTACTTC. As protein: CASSAVTGVSETQYF.